This record covers a single T cell receptor (beta chain). Germline loops: CDR1 SGHRS, CDR2 YFSETQ. This CDR3 region has 16 residues. Trimming at V came to 4 bases and at J to 8 bases, leaving 14 bases not matched to a gene. Original processing notes: Amplifying reference gene primers gave estimates of nucleated cell counts. TCRdb's table, derived via immunoSEQ multiplex PCR, lists solely in-frame clones and lacks some. Clone size and V and J calls were adopted from that table, with D and trimming inferred from the DNA. The table records tens of thousands of clones, more than 75% of them present only once. This sample was included in a study of blood T cell repertoires in COVID-19. Overall study: The origin of the acute and convalescent COVID-19 samples was the United States, Italy and Spain. From T cells, B-cell-depleted T cells, or PBMCs came the material, which was cDNA or gDNA.

While infection was still active, Seattle patients were enrolled and then followed longitudinally. Sequenced sample: peripheral blood. This TCR derives from a man between 60 and 75 years old with COVID-19, enrolled during active disease. This chain connects TRBV5-1 to TRBJ1-2; 10 nucleotides line up with TRBD1. CDR3 loop: CASSQNLGQGLYGYTF. As DNA, the CDR3 is TGCGCCAGCAGCCAGAACTTGGGACAGGGGTTATACGGCTACACCTTC.